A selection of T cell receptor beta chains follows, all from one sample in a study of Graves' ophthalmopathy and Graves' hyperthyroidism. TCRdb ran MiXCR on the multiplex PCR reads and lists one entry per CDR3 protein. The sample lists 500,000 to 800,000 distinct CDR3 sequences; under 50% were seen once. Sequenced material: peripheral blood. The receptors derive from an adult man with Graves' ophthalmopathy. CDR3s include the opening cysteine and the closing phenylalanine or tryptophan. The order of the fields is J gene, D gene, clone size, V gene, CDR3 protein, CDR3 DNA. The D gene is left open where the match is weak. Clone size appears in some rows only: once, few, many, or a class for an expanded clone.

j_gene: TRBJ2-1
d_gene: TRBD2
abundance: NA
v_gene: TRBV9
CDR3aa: CASSVRLASGKFNEQFF
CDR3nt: TGTGCCAGCAGCGTGAGGCTTGCTAGCGGGAAATTCAATGAGCAGTTCTTC

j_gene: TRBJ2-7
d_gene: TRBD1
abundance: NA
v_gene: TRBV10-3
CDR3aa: CAISGTGTGDEQYF
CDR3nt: TGTGCCATCAGCGGCACCGGGACAGGGGACGAGCAGTACTTC

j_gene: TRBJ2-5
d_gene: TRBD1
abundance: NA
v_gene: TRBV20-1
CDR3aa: CSATQQGGAGGWETQYF
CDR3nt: TGCAGTGCTACTCAACAGGGGGGCGCAGGAGGTTGGGAGACCCAGTACTTC

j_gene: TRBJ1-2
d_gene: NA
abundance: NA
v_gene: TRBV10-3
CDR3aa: CAISDRRSSYGYTF
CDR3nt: TGTGCCATCAGTGACAGGAGGAGTAGCTATGGCTACACCTTC

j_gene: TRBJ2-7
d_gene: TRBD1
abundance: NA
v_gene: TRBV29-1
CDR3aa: CSVQRTGTASYEQYF
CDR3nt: TGCAGCGTCCAGCGGACAGGGACAGCATCCTACGAGCAGTACTTC

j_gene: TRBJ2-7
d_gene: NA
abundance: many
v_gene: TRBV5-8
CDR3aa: CASSLRVYEQYF
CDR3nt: TGTGCCAGCAGCTTAAGGGTCTACGAGCAGTACTTC

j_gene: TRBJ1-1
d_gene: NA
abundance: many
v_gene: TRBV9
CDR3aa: CASSVGEETPGVAAFF
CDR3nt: TGTGCCAGCAGCGTAGGGGAGGAGACACCTGGTGTCGCGGCTTTCTTT

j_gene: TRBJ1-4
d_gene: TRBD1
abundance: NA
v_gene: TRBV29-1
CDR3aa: CSVEYPGQDGEKLFF
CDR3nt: TGCAGCGTCGAATATCCGGGACAGGATGGTGAAAAACTGTTTTTT

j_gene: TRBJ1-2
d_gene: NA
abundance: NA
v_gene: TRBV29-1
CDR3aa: CSVALVSGDGGYTF
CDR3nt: TGCAGCGTTGCCTTGGTTTCGGGGGATGGCGGCTACACCTTC

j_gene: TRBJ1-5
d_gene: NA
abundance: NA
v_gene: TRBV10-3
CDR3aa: CAISLRGNQPQHF
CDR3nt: TGTGCCATCAGTCTCCGGGGCAATCAGCCCCAGCATTTT

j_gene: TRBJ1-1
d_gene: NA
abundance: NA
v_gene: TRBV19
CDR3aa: CASSADSWNTEAFF
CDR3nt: TGTGCCAGTAGTGCCGACAGCTGGAACACTGAAGCTTTCTTT

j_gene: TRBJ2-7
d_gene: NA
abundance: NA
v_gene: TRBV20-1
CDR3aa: CSASTPRQGSPYEQYF
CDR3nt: TGCAGTGCTAGTACGCCGAGGCAGGGTAGTCCCTACGAGCAGTACTTC

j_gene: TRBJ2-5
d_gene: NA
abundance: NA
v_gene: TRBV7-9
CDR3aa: CASSTTGKGETQYF
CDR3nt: TGTGCCAGCAGCACCACAGGGAAAGGGGAGACCCAGTACTTC

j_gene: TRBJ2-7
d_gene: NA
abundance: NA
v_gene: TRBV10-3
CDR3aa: CAIRWGDSHEQYF
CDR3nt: TGTGCCATCAGATGGGGGGACAGCCACGAGCAGTACTTC

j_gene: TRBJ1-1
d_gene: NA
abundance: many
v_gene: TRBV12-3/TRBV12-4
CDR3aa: CASTSDRLNTEAFF
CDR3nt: TGTGCCAGCACCTCGGACAGACTGAACACTGAAGCTTTCTTT

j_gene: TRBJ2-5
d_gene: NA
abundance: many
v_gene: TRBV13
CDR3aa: CASSSVTSQETQYF
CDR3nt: TGTGCCAGCAGCTCGGTCACCAGCCAAGAGACCCAGTACTTC

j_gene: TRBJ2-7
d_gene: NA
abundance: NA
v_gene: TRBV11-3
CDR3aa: CASSLESTESSYEQYF
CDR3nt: TGTGCCAGCAGCTTAGAGTCGACAGAGAGCTCCTACGAGCAGTACTTC

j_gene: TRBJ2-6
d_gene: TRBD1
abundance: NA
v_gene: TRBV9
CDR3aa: CASSPSDRGNVLTF
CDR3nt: TGTGCCAGCAGCCCGTCGGACAGGGGCAACGTCCTGACTTTC

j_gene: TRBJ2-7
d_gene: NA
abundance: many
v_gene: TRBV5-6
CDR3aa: CASSLELGEQYF
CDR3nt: TGTGCCAGCAGCTTGGAGCTCGGGGAGCAGTACTTC

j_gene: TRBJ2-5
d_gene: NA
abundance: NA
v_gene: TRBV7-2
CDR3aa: CASNLGSRGLETQYF
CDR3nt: TGTGCCAGCAACTTAGGTTCCCGCGGGTTGGAAACCCAGTACTTC

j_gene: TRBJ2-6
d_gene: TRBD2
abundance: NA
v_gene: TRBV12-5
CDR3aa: CASGPGLAGGANVLTF
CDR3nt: TGTGCTAGTGGCCCGGGACTAGCGGGCGGGGCCAACGTCCTGACTTTC

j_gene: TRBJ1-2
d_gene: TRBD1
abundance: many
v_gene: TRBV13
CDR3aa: CASSKPGQGVSYTF
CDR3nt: TGTGCCAGCAGCAAACCGGGACAGGGAGTTAGCTACACCTTC

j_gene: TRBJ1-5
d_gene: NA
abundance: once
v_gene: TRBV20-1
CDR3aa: CSARDPGGNQPQHF
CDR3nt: TGCAGTGCTAGAGATCCAGGGGGCAATCAGCCCCAGCATTTT

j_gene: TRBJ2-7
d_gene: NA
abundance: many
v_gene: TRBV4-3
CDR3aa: CASSSRPGQGDEQYF
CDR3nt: TGCGCCAGCAGCTCCCGGCCGGGACAAGGAGACGAGCAGTACTTC

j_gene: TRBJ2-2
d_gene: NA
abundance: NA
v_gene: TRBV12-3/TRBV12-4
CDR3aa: CASRWTLEDTGELFF
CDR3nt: TGTGCCAGCAGATGGACCCTTGAGGACACCGGGGAGCTGTTTTTT

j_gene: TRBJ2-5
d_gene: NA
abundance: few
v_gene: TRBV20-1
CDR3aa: CSARVWGGGETQYF
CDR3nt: TGCAGTGCTAGAGTTTGGGGAGGGGGGGAGACCCAGTACTTC

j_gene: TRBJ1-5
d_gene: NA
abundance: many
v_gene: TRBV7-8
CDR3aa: CASSLEQGKQPQHF
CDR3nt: TGTGCCAGCAGCTTAGAGCAGGGGAAACAGCCCCAGCATTTT

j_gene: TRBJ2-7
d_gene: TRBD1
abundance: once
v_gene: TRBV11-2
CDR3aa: CASSLGSRGLGEQYF
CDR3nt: TGTGCCAGCAGCTTAGGATCCAGGGGGCTAGGCGAGCAGTACTTC

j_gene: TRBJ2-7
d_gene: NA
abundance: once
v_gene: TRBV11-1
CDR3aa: CASSPQERSSSYEQYF
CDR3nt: TGTGCCAGCAGTCCCCAGGAGCGGTCCAGCTCCTACGAGCAGTACTTC

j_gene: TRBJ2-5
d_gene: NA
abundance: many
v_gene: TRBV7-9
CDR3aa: CASSETRGTQYF
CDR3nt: TGTGCCAGCAGCGAAACTCGGGGGACCCAGTACTTC

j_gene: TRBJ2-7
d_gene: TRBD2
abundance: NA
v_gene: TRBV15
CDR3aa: CATSSEVSGSTHEQYF
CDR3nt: TGTGCCACCAGCAGTGAGGTCAGCGGGAGTACCCACGAGCAGTACTTC

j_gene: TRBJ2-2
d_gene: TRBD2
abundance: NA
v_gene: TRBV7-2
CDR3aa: CASSLSGGNTGKLFF
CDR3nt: TGTGCCAGCAGCCTAAGCGGGGGAAACACCGGGAAGCTGTTTTTT

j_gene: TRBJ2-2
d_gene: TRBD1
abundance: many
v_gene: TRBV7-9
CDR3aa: CASSKTWTGTGELFF
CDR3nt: TGTGCCAGCAGCAAAACCTGGACAGGCACCGGGGAGCTGTTTTTT

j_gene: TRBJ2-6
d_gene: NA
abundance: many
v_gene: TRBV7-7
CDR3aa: CASSPNPGANVLTF
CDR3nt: TGTGCCAGCAGCCCCAATCCTGGGGCCAACGTCCTGACTTTC

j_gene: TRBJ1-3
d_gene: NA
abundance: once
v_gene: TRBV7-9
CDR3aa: CASSPLGENTIYF
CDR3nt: TGTGCCAGCAGTCCCCTGGGTGAAAACACCATATATTTT

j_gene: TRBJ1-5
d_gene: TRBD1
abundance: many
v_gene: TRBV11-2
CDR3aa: CASSPGTGPNQPQHF
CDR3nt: TGTGCCAGCAGCCCAGGGACAGGGCCTAACCAGCCCCAGCATTTT

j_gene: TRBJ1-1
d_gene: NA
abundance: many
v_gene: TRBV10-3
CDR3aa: CAINSGGEAFF
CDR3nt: TGTGCCATCAATTCCGGTGGAGAAGCTTTCTTT

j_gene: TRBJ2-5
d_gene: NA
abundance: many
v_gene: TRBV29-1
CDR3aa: CSASGYQETQYF
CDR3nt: TGCAGCGCCTCTGGGTACCAAGAGACCCAGTACTTC

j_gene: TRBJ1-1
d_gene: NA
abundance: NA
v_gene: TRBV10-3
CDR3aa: CAISESGQLMNTEAFF
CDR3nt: TGTGCCATCAGTGAGTCTGGACAGTTAATGAACACTGAAGCTTTCTTT

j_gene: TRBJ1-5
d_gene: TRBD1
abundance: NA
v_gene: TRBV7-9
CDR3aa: CASSLETGEHDSNQPQHF
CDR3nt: TGTGCCAGCAGCTTAGAGACAGGGGAACACGATAGCAATCAGCCCCAGCATTTT

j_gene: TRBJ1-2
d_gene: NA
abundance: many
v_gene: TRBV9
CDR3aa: CASSVEPGNLFGYTF
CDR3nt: TGTGCCAGCAGCGTAGAACCCGGCAATCTTTTTGGCTACACCTTC

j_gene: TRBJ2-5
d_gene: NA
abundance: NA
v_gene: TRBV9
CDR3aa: CASSAGISNQPQYF
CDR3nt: TGTGCCAGCAGCGCCGGGATTAGCAATCAGCCCCAGTACTTC

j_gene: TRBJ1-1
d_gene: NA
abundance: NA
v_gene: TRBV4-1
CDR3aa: CASSQDLAGGTEAFF
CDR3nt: TGTGCCAGCAGCCAAGATCTAGCGGGGGGTACTGAAGCTTTCTTT

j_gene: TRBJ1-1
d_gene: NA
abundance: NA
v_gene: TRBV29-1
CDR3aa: CSVPDGWTEAFF
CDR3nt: TGCAGCGTTCCGGACGGTTGGACTGAAGCTTTCTTT

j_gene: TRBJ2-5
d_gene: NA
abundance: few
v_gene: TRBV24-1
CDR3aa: CASRADSEVETQYF
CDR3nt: TGTGCCAGCAGGGCCGACTCAGAGGTAGAGACCCAGTACTTC

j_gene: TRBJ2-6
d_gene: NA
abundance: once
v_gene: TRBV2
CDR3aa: CASSLKTRPQGTGANVLTF
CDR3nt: TGTGCCAGCAGTTTAAAAACCCGCCCTCAGGGGACCGGGGCCAACGTCCTGACTTTC

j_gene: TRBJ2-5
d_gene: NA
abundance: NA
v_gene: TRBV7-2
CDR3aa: CASSLGGLWETQYF
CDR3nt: TGTGCTAGCAGCTTAGGCGGCCTGTGGGAGACCCAGTACTTC

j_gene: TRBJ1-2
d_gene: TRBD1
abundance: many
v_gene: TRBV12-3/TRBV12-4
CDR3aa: CASSRIHTGGRNYGYTF
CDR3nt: TGTGCCAGCAGCAGGATACATACAGGGGGACGAAACTATGGCTACACCTTC

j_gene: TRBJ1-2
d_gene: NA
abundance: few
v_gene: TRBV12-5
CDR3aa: CASGLVQGRYGYTF
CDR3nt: TGTGCTAGTGGTTTGGTACAGGGCAGGTATGGCTACACCTTC

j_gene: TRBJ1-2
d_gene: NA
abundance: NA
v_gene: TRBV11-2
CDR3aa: CASSLGSRANYGYTF
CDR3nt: TGTGCCAGCAGCTTAGGGTCCCGGGCCAACTATGGCTACACCTTC

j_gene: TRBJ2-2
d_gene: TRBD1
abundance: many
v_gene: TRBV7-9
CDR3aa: CASSFMAGGNTGELFF
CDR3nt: TGTGCCAGCAGCTTTATGGCAGGGGGCAATACCGGGGAGCTGTTTTTT

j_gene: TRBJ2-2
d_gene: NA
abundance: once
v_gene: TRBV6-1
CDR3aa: CASRVGQTLTGELFF
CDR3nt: TGTGCCAGCAGGGTTGGGCAGACTCTCACCGGGGAGCTGTTTTTT

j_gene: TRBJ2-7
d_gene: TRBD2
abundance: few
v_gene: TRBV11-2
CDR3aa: CASSLSGSAGEQYF
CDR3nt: TGTGCCAGCAGCCTTAGCGGGAGTGCCGGCGAGCAGTACTTC

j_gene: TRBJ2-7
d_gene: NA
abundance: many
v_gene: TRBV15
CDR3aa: CATSNTRTYEQYF
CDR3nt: TGTGCCACCAGCAATACTCGAACCTACGAGCAGTACTTC

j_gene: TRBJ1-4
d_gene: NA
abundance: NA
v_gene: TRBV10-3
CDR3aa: CAISRGNEKLFF
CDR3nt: TGTGCCATCAGTAGGGGTAACGAAAAACTGTTTTTT

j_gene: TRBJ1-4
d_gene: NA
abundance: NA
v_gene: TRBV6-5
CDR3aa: CASSPRGAATNEKLFF
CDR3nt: TGTGCCAGCAGCCCCCGAGGGGCCGCAACTAATGAAAAACTGTTTTTT

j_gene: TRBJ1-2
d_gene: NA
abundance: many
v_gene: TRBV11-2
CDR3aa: CASSLDRTNYGYTF
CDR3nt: TGTGCCAGCAGCTTAGATAGGACTAACTATGGCTACACCTTC

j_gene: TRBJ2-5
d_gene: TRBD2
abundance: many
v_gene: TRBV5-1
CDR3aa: CASSFRLAGGQETQYF
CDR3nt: TGTGCCAGCAGCTTCCGACTAGCGGGAGGGCAAGAGACCCAGTACTTC

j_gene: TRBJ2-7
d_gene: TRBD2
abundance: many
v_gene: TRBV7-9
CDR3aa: CASSLDLAGSYEQYF
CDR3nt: TGTGCCAGCAGCTTGGACCTAGCGGGATCCTACGAGCAGTACTTC